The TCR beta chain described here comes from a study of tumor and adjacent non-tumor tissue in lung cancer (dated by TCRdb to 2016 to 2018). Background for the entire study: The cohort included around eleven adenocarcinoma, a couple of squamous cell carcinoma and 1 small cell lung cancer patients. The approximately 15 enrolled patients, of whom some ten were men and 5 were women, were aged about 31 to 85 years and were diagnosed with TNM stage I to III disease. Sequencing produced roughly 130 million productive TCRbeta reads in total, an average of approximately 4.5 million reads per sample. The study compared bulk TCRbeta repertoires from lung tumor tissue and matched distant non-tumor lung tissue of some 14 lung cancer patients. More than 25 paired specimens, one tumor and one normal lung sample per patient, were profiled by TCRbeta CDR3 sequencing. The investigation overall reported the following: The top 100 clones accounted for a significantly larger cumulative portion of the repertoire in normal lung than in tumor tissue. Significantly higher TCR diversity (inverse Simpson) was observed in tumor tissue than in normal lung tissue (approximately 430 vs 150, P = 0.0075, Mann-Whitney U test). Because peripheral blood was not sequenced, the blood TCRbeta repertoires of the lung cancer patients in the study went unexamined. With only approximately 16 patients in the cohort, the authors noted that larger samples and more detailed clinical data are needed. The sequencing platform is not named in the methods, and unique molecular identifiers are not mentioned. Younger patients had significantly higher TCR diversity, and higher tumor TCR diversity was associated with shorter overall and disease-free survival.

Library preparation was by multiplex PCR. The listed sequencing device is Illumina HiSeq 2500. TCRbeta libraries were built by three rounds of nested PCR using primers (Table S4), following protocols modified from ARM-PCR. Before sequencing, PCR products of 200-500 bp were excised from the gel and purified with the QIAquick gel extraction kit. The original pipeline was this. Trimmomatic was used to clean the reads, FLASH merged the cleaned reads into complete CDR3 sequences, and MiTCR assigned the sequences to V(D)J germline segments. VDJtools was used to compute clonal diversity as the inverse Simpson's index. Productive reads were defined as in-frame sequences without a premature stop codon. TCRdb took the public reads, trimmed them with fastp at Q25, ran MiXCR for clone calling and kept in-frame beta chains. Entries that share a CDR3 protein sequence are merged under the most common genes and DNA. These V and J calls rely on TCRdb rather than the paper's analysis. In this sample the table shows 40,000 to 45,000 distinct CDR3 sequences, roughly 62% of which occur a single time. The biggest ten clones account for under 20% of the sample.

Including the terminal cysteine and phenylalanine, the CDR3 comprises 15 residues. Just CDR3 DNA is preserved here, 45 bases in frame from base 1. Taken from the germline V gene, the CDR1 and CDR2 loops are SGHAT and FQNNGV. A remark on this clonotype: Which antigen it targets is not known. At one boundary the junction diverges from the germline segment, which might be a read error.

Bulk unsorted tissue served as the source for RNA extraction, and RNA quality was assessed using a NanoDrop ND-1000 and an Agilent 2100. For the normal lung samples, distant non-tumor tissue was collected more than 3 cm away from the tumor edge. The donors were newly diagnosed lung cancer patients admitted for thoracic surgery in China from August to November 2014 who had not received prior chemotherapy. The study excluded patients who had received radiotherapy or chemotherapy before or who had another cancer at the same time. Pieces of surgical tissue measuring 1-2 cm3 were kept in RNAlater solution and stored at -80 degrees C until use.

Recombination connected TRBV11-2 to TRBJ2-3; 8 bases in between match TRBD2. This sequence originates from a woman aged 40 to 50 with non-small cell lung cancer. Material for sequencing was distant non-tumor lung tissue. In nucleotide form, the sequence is TGTGCGAGCAGCTCATTAGCGGGGTGGACAGATACGCAGTATTTT. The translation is CASSSLAGWTDTQYF.